This T cell receptor (beta chain) was documented in a study of blood T cell repertoires in COVID-19. Overall study: There were acute and convalescent COVID-19 samples, and they came from the United States, Italy and Spain. PBMCs, B-cell-depleted T cells, or T cells were the source of the cDNA or gDNA that made up the material.

The germline CDR1 and CDR2 sequences are SGHTA and FQGNSA. CDR3 length: 15 residues. V was cut by 4 bases and J by 3 bases, with 13 bases left in between. A few counts support this clone. Original data processing: From reference gene primer amplification, estimates of nucleated cell counts were derived. Generated by immunoSEQ multiplex PCR, the TCRdb table keeps only in-frame clones and is missing some. From that table come the V and J calls and clone size; the DNA was used to work out D and trimming. The sample yields about 98,000 clones, 81% seen once. The clonotype comes from an elderly woman with acute or convalescent COVID-19. The sequenced sample consisted of peripheral blood. The gene calls are TRBV7-2 and TRBJ1-3, with a possible D match to TRBD1 (5 bases). The DNA of the CDR3 is TGTGCCAGCAGCTCCGATAGGGGCCGTGGAAACACCATATATTTT. It translates to CASSSDRGRGNTIYF. The whole variable domain, remainder taken from reference TRBV7-2 and TRBJ1-3, is GAGVSQSPSNKVTEKGKDVELRCDPISGHTALYWYRQSLGQGLEFLIYFQGNSAPDKSGLPSDRFSAERTGGSVSTLTIQRTQQEDSAVYLCASSSDRGRGNTIYFGEGSWLTVV.